This TCR beta chain was found in a study of shared clonotypes between healthy human individuals. For every subset, genomic DNA was evenly distributed across several immunoSEQ plates. Measured with immunoSEQ multiplex PCR; TCRdb has only the in-frame clones, and not every one. Here the sample spans about 2,500,000 clones, over 85% being singletons. The CDR3 totals 15 residues. The V gene's germline CDR1 is KGHSH and CDR2 LQKENI. Between the trimmed V and J ends, which lost 6 bases and 0 bases, there was a span of 9 bases. The chain joins TRBV18 to TRBJ2-6; D not certain. The material sequenced was naive CD4+ T cells sorted from blood. Noted subset: CD45RA+ positively selected. This sequence was found in a man aged 18 to 29 in good health. The DNA for the CDR3 is TGTGCCAGCTCGCCGAATTACTCTGGGGCCAACGTCCTGACTTTC. Protein product: CASSPNYSGANVLTF.